The 16 T cell receptor beta chains below all came from one sample that was sequenced in a study of blood T cells in healthy people across ages. Combining a sample-barcoded 5' primer with a J-beta primer mix, a second PCR ran for roughly 6 to 12 cycles. TCRdb redid the calling of the 5' RACE reads with MiXCR, one entry per CDR3 protein. This table holds about 780,000 distinct CDR3 sequences, 20% to 30% found once. These data also formed part of another study, on T cells of mothers and their children.

What was sequenced was blood. These receptors all stem from a boy aged 5-17 years in good health.

The chain has TRBV7-2 and TRBJ2-5; TRBD2 agrees at 7 bases. V shed 2 bases, J shed 5 bases, and the junction held 5 bases outside the gene matches. This CDR3 comprises 14 residues. Germline assignment: CDR1 SGHTA and CDR2 FQGNSA. The CDR3 protein is CASSLYAGEETQYF. In DNA form, the CDR3 reads TGTGCCAGCAGCTTATACGCGGGGGAGGAGACCCAGTACTTC. Full variable domain (outside the CDR3, taken from reference TRBV7-2 and TRBJ2-5): GAGVSQSPSNKVTEKGKDVELRCDPISGHTALYWYRQSLGQGLEFLIYFQGNSAPDKSGLPSDRFSAERTGGSVSTLTIQRTQQEDSAVYLCASSLYAGEETQYFGPGTRLLVL.

The gene calls are TRBV5-1 and TRBJ1-1; the D is unclear. This CDR3 has 13 amino acids. The V gene's germline CDR1 is SGHRS and CDR2 YFSETQ. V was shortened by 2 bases and J by 4 bases, with 9 bases between the two germline ends. CDR3 protein: CASSFMEGTEAFF. In DNA, the CDR3 is TGCGCCAGCAGCTTTATGGAAGGCACTGAAGCTTTCTTT.

This clonotype was picked up a small number of times. This rearrangement joins TRBV12-3 or TRBV12-4 to TRBJ1-4; weak D call: TRBD1 (5 bases). V was trimmed by 3 bases and J by 5 bases, leaving 10 bases between them. CDR3 length: 14 residues. The chain's CDR3 is CASSFGAGNEKLFF. The CDR3 DNA sequence: TGTGCCAGCAGTTTTGGGGCAGGGAATGAAAAACTGTTTTTT.

This chain uses TRBV7-3 with TRBJ2-5; TRBD2 agrees at 8 bases. The J call may be incorrect, as the DNA end agrees better with TRBJ2-7. Looked up from germline, CDR1 is SGHTA and CDR2 is FQGTGA. The length of the CDR3 is 15 residues. The CDR3 region has the DNA TGTGCCAGCAGCCCCGCGGGGGGCACGTCCTACGAGCAGTACTTC. Translating gives CASSPAGGTSYEQYF.

This sequence joins TRBV27 and TRBJ2-1; D possibly uses TRBD1 or TRBD2 (5 bases each). The assigned J gene may be wrong: the sequence end matches TRBJ2-7 better. CDR3 size: 14 residues. From germline, CDR1 is MNHEY and CDR2 SMNVEV (reference sequence). The DNA of the CDR3 is TGTGCCAGCAGTCTGGGACGATATTATTACGAGCAGTACTTC. This codes for CASSLGRYYYEQYF.

The V gene is TRBV2, the J gene TRBJ1-2; D possibly corresponds to TRBD1 (6 bases). This CDR3 spans 14 amino acids. CDR1 is SNHLY and CDR2 is FYNNEI in the germline V gene. Trimming cost V 4 bases and J 3 bases, with 12 bases left between them. The CDR3 is CASSAGGHDYGYTF. CDR3 bases: TGTGCCAGCAGTGCTGGGGGCCACGACTATGGCTACACCTTC.

This clonotype was seen a handful of times. At one boundary the junction diverges from the germline segment, which might be a read error. The genes are TRBV20-1 and TRBJ2-1; TRBD2 agrees at 10 bases. The CDR3 contains 14 residues. Per the germline V gene, CDR1 is DFQATT and CDR2 is SNEGSKA (reference sequence). The CDR3 sequence: CSANLLAGFNEQFF. Written as DNA, the CDR3 is TGTAGTGCTAACCTACTAGCGGGGTTCAATGAGCAGTTCTTC.

The sample holds a few counts of this clonotype. CDR3 loop: CASTSSMWETQYF. Here the CDR3 DNA reads TGTGCCAGCACCTCTAGCATGTGGGAGACCCAGTACTTC. V gene TRBV25-1 combines with J gene TRBJ2-5; D is perhaps TRBD2 (5 bases). Germline assignment: CDR1 MGHDK and CDR2 SYGVNS. Trimming took 7 bases from V and 5 from J, leaving 14 bases between them. The CDR3 spans 13 residues.

This clonotype was counted a few times. The V gene is TRBV5-1, the J gene TRBJ2-2, with 11 bases fitting TRBD1. The CDR3 covers 17 residues. V shed 5 bases, J shed 5 bases, and the junction held 11 bases outside the gene matches. Per germline, CDR1 SGHRS and CDR2 YFSETQ. CDR3 DNA sequence: TGCGCCAGCAGGATGAACCCGGGACAGGGGGGAACCGGGGAGCTGTTTTTT. Protein: CASRMNPGQGGTGELFF.

This clonotype turned up a few times. The chain is built from TRBV20-1 and TRBJ1-5; D is perhaps TRBD1 (6 bases). CDR1 and CDR2 (germline): DFQATT, SNEGSKA (reference sequence). The CDR3 has 13 residues. V was shortened by 5 bases and J by 11 bases, with 19 bases between the two germline ends. The CDR3 nucleotides are TGCAGTGCTTCCAGGGCTCCCAAGGGGGCCCAGCATTTT. The encoded protein is CSASRAPKGAQHF.

The chain is built from TRBV6-1 and TRBJ2-3; the D gene is possibly TRBD1 (8 bases). The CDR3 covers 15 residues. V was shortened by 6 bases and J by 3 bases, with 16 bases between the two germline ends. Per the germline V gene, CDR1 is MNHNS and CDR2 is SASEGT. The DNA of the CDR3 is TGTGCCAGCAGCCACGGACAGGGAGGGACAGATACGCAGTATTTT. Protein sequence: CASSHGQGGTDTQYF.

This clonotype was observed a few times. The gene calls are TRBV14 and TRBJ1-2; D gene unclear. The CDR3 loop spans 14 amino acids. V was clipped by 0 bases and J by 6 bases, with 11 bases between them. The V gene's germline CDR1 is SGHDN and CDR2 FVKESK. The CDR3 here is CASSQDPTGNGYTF. The CDR3, as DNA: TGTGCCAGCAGCCAAGATCCGACCGGGAATGGCTACACCTTC.

The chain employs TRBV24-1 and TRBJ1-2; no clear D. The germline V gene has CDR1 KGHDR and CDR2 SFDVKD. The CDR3 runs to 15 residues. The V end lost 4 bases, the J end lost 8 bases, and 19 bases lay between the germline ends. The CDR3 is CATSDPRGTAEGYTF. CDR3 DNA: TGTGCCACCAGTGACCCGAGAGGAACGGCGGAGGGCTACACCTTC.

This clonotype was seen only a few times. This chain connects TRBV29-1 to TRBJ2-5, with 9 bases that match TRBD1. In germline, CDR1 is SQVTM, CDR2 ANQGSEA. The CDR3 is 16 residues long. V shed 6 bases, J shed 5 bases, and the junction held 16 bases outside the gene matches. The CDR3 DNA reads as TGCAGCGTCGCCCGGACAGGGGCCATACCCTTGGAGACCCAGTACTTC. Its translation: CSVARTGAIPLETQYF.

Only a few counts were recorded for this clonotype. This rearrangement joins TRBV27 to TRBJ2-2; 7 bases are a match to TRBD2. This CDR3 spans 15 amino acids. Germline CDR1 reads MNHEY; CDR2 reads SMNVEV (reference sequence). Germline trimming cut 8 bases from V and 3 bases from J; bases unmatched to any gene: 9. This CDR3 reads CASALRGVDTGELFF. CDR3 bases: TGTGCCAGCGCCCTTCGGGGGGTCGACACCGGGGAGCTGTTTTTT.

A few counts support this clonotype. This rearrangement joins TRBV5-6 to TRBJ2-3; TRBD2 aligns across 11 bases. Trimming took 4 bases from V and 5 from J; bases not matched to a gene: 12. The V gene's germline CDR1 is SGHDT and CDR2 YYEEEE. The CDR3 covers 17 residues. The CDR3 reads CASSKRRLAGLIDTQYF. The CDR3 DNA sequence: TGTGCCAGCAGCAAACGCCGACTAGCGGGATTGATAGATACGCAGTATTTT. Full variable domain (missing parts from reference TRBV5-6 and TRBJ2-3): DAGVTQSPTHLIKTRGQQVTLRCSPKSGHDTVSWYQQALGQGPQFIFQYYEEEERQRGNFPDRFSGHQFPNYSSELNVNALLLGDSALYLCASSKRRLAGLIDTQYFGPGTRLTVL.